There are a few counts of the clone carrying this TCR beta chain. Its antigen is still unknown. V lost 0 bases to trimming and J lost 5 bases; unmatched junction nucleotides: 5. This CDR3 region has 15 residues. Per germline, CDR1 ENHRY and CDR2 SYGVKD. This sample was included in a study of OX40 agonist ivuxolimab in advanced cancers. Study results and caveats: Expanded clones belonging to CD8+ T cells outnumbered, on average, those of CD4+.

The repertoire was sequenced with immunoSEQ multiplex PCR; TCRdb's copy has only in-frame clones and lacks some. This table holds 40,000 to 60,000 clones, 70% to 90% found once. Sequencing was performed on CD4+ or CD8+ T cells sorted from blood, taken in a trial of the OX40 agonist ivuxolimab. The TCR comes from an adult with an advanced solid tumor such as melanoma, head and neck, liver or kidney cancer. The chain joins TRBV10-3 to TRBJ1-2; the match to TRBD1 covers 8 bases. The CDR3 reads CAISESLQGAYGYTF. CDR3 sequence (DNA): TGTGCCATCAGTGAGTCCTTGCAGGGGGCGTATGGCTACACCTTC.